A selection of T cell receptor beta chains follows, all from one sample in a study of shared clonotypes between healthy human individuals. The data were produced by immunoSEQ multiplex PCR, yet TCRdb's version contains in-frame clones alone and is incomplete. The sample shows over 150,000 clones, approximately 61% of them seen only once. Input material: memory CD4+ T cells sorted from blood. The origin of the receptors is a man aged 25-45 years in good health. Each CDR3 is given with its conserved first and last residue. The order of the fields is D gene, J gene, clone size, V gene, CDR3 protein, CDR3 DNA. A D gene is named only where the DNA matches it firmly. A clone size is listed for some rows: how often the clone was seen (once, few, many), or a class if it is expanded.

d_gene: TRBD2; j_gene: TRBJ2-5; abundance: -; v_gene: TRBV7-8; CDR3aa: CASSSTSSGRALETQYF; CDR3nt: TGTGCCAGCAGCTCCACCTCTAGCGGGAGGGCCCTAGAGACCCAGTACTTC
d_gene: TRBD1; j_gene: TRBJ1-1; abundance: few; v_gene: TRBV28; CDR3aa: CASSHEGQMNTEAFF; CDR3nt: TGTGCCAGCAGCCATGAGGGACAGATGAACACTGAAGCTTTCTTT
d_gene: -; j_gene: TRBJ2-7; abundance: -; v_gene: TRBV29-1; CDR3aa: CSVDLGVEQYF; CDR3nt: TGCAGCGTTGATCTGGGGGTCGAGCAGTACTTC
d_gene: -; j_gene: TRBJ2-1; abundance: -; v_gene: TRBV18; CDR3aa: CASSSFAGVYNEQFF; CDR3nt: TGTGCCAGCTCATCATTCGCCGGGGTTTACAATGAGCAGTTCTTC
d_gene: -; j_gene: TRBJ1-3; abundance: -; v_gene: TRBV2; CDR3aa: CASSDQGTGNTIYF; CDR3nt: TGTGCCAGCAGTGATCAGGGCACAGGAAACACCATATATTTT
d_gene: -; j_gene: TRBJ1-1; abundance: -; v_gene: TRBV7-2; CDR3aa: CASSIGSRNTEAFF; CDR3nt: TGTGCCAGCAGCATCGGTTCTCGAAACACTGAAGCTTTCTTT
d_gene: -; j_gene: TRBJ1-1; abundance: -; v_gene: TRBV7-6; CDR3aa: CASSLGVGAEAFF; CDR3nt: TGTGCCAGCAGCTTAGGAGTGGGGGCTGAAGCTTTCTTT
d_gene: -; j_gene: TRBJ2-2; abundance: -; v_gene: TRBV5-1; CDR3aa: CASSLGPHKGDTGELFF; CDR3nt: TGCGCCAGCAGCTTGGGTCCCCACAAGGGGGACACCGGGGAGCTGTTTTTT
d_gene: -; j_gene: TRBJ2-3; abundance: -; v_gene: TRBV28; CDR3aa: CASSNTDTQYF; CDR3nt: TGTGCCAGCAGTAACACAGATACGCAGTATTTT
d_gene: TRBD2; j_gene: TRBJ2-1; abundance: -; v_gene: TRBV7-4; CDR3aa: CASSPRTSGHNEQFF; CDR3nt: TGTGCCAGCAGCCCAAGGACTAGCGGACACAATGAGCAGTTCTTC
d_gene: -; j_gene: TRBJ1-3; abundance: -; v_gene: TRBV7-9; CDR3aa: CASSLRREAGNTIYF; CDR3nt: TGTGCCAGCAGCCTTCGAAGGGAGGCAGGAAACACCATATATTTT
d_gene: -; j_gene: TRBJ2-7; abundance: once; v_gene: TRBV6-1; CDR3aa: CASSESYNYEQYF; CDR3nt: TGTGCCAGCAGTGAATCATACAACTACGAGCAGTACTTC
d_gene: -; j_gene: TRBJ1-2; abundance: -; v_gene: TRBV7-6; CDR3aa: CASSLGQGYGYTF; CDR3nt: TGTGCCAGCAGCCTGGGACAAGGCTATGGCTACACCTTC
d_gene: TRBD2; j_gene: TRBJ2-7; abundance: -; v_gene: TRBV11-2; CDR3aa: CASSLELAGGVNEQYF; CDR3nt: TGTGCCAGCAGCTTAGAGCTAGCGGGAGGAGTCAACGAGCAGTACTTC
d_gene: TRBD2; j_gene: TRBJ2-2; abundance: -; v_gene: TRBV6-5; CDR3aa: CASSYVLLGLAGELFF; CDR3nt: TGTGCCAGCAGTTACGTACTCCTAGGACTAGCGGGGGAGCTGTTTTTT
d_gene: -; j_gene: TRBJ1-5; abundance: -; v_gene: TRBV5-1; CDR3aa: CASSWSAGGQPQHF; CDR3nt: TGCGCCAGCAGCTGGTCGGCCGGAGGTCAGCCCCAGCATTTT
d_gene: -; j_gene: TRBJ1-2; abundance: many; v_gene: TRBV14; CDR3aa: CASSQGANYGYTF; CDR3nt: TGTGCCAGCAGCCAGGGGGCTAACTATGGCTACACCTTC
d_gene: -; j_gene: TRBJ2-7; abundance: few; v_gene: TRBV5-1; CDR3aa: CASSPGNSYEQYF; CDR3nt: TGCGCCAGCAGCCCCGGAAACTCCTACGAGCAGTACTTC
d_gene: -; j_gene: TRBJ1-2; abundance: -; v_gene: TRBV20-1; CDR3aa: CSRGDLGYTF; CDR3nt: TGCAGTCGAGGGGATTTAGGCTACACCTTC
d_gene: TRBD1; j_gene: TRBJ2-3; abundance: -; v_gene: TRBV11-3; CDR3aa: CASSLGGTGPDTQYF; CDR3nt: TGTGCCAGCAGCTTAGGTGGGACAGGGCCAGATACGCAGTATTTT
d_gene: -; j_gene: TRBJ2-1; abundance: -; v_gene: TRBV7-6; CDR3aa: CASSSLGVSGNEQFF; CDR3nt: TGTGCCAGCAGCTCCCTAGGGGTGTCAGGGAATGAGCAGTTCTTC
d_gene: TRBD1; j_gene: TRBJ1-1; abundance: -; v_gene: TRBV5-4; CDR3aa: CASSFEGARDEAFF; CDR3nt: TGTGCCAGCAGCTTTGAGGGGGCAAGGGATGAAGCTTTCTTT
d_gene: -; j_gene: TRBJ2-5; abundance: -; v_gene: TRBV28; CDR3aa: CASSFAVGKGRLQETQYF; CDR3nt: TGTGCCAGCAGTTTCGCCGTGGGAAAGGGACGGTTACAAGAGACCCAGTACTTC
d_gene: TRBD2; j_gene: TRBJ2-5; abundance: -; v_gene: TRBV2; CDR3aa: CASSEEDHGGETQYF; CDR3nt: TGTGCCAGCAGTGAAGAGGACCACGGGGGGGAGACCCAGTACTTC
d_gene: TRBD1; j_gene: TRBJ1-5; abundance: many; v_gene: TRBV5-1; CDR3aa: CASSLEGTGDQPQHF; CDR3nt: TGCGCCAGCAGCTTGGAAGGGACAGGGGATCAGCCCCAGCATTTT
d_gene: TRBD1; j_gene: TRBJ2-7; abundance: -; v_gene: TRBV5-1; CDR3aa: CASSPQGDEQYF; CDR3nt: TGCGCCAGCAGCCCACAGGGGGACGAGCAGTACTTC
d_gene: TRBD1; j_gene: TRBJ2-7; abundance: -; v_gene: TRBV6-1; CDR3aa: CASSEGGTGGWYEQYF; CDR3nt: TGTGCCAGCAGTGAAGGGGGGACAGGCGGATGGTACGAGCAGTACTTC
d_gene: TRBD1; j_gene: TRBJ1-2; abundance: -; v_gene: TRBV2; CDR3aa: CASSPRDRWAYGYTF; CDR3nt: TGTGCCAGCAGCCCTAGGGACAGGTGGGCCTATGGCTACACCTTC